The 8 T cell receptor beta chains reported below all come from one sample, sequenced in a study of cytomegalovirus exposure and HLA in healthy donors. PCR was performed using 60 Vbeta and 13 Jbeta primers. Clones were read by immunoSEQ multiplex PCR, and TCRdb kept only the in-frame ones, dropping some. This sample yields about 200,000 clones, of which about 75% are seen a single time; more than 1.5% belongs to the top ten. Sequencing input: PBMCs. The receptors were sampled from a man younger than 35 in good health and CMV-seronegative.

The chain uses TRBV19 and TRBJ2-3; perhaps TRBD1 as D (6 bases). The V gene lost 7 bases and the J gene lost 1 base, with 18 bases spanning the gap. CDR1 LNHDA and CDR2 SQIVND come from the germline V gene (reference sequence). The CDR3 consists of 16 residues. The CDR3 sequence is CASKGNRATGTDTQYF. The CDR3 nucleotides read TGTGCCAGTAAAGGGAACAGGGCTACCGGCACAGATACGCAGTATTTT.

The chain has TRBV7-9 and TRBJ2-5; D uncertain. The V and J ends lost 4 bases and 0 bases respectively, with 12 bases between them. Germline V lookup: CDR1 SEHNR, CDR2 FQNEAQ (reference sequence). The length of the CDR3 is 15 residues. The CDR3 DNA reads TGTGCCAGCAGCTCGGAAGAGGTCTACCAAGAGACCCAGTACTTC. It yields the protein CASSSEEVYQETQYF.

This rearrangement joins TRBV5-1 to TRBJ2-6; weak D call: TRBD2 (6 bases). V gave up 5 bases and J gave up 2 bases, with 8 bases separating them. Germline-derived CDR1 and CDR2 are SGHRS and YFSETQ. The CDR3 runs to 14 residues. CDR3 loop: CASREGTGANVLTF. CDR3 coding DNA: TGCGCCAGCAGGGAGGGAACTGGGGCCAACGTCCTGACTTTC.

This clone showed up just once. The chain has TRBV9 and TRBJ2-3; possibly TRBD2 for D (5 bases). The CDR3 is made up of 14 amino acids. Germline CDR1 is SGDLS and CDR2 is YYNGEE. The V and J ends lost 3 bases and 1 base respectively, with 9 bases between them. The DNA of the CDR3 is TGTGCCAGCAGCGCAGCAGCGGGCACAGATACGCAGTATTTT. Translating gives CASSAAAGTDTQYF.

The gene calls are TRBV4-2 and TRBJ1-2; 8 positions match TRBD1. The ends lost 4 bases at V and 7 bases at J; junction bases unmatched: 14. CDR3 size: 16 residues. CDR1 is LGHNA and CDR2 is YNFKEQ in the germline V gene. The CDR3 sequence is CASSRGGAGGAGGYTF. DNA of the CDR3: TGTGCCAGCAGCCGAGGTGGGGCAGGGGGCGCGGGTGGCTACACCTTC.

This sequence joins TRBV6-4 and TRBJ1-5; 10 nucleotides match TRBD1. The J segment lost 6 bases and the V segment lost 5 bases, leaving 16 bases of the junction unmatched. The CDR3 has 18 residues. Per germline, CDR1 MRHNA and CDR2 SNTAGT. The DNA for the CDR3 is TGTGCCAGCAGTCGACTCCCAGCCCGGGACAGGGGATGTCAGCCCCAGCATTTT. Its protein is CASSRLPARDRGCQPQHF.

This clone showed up just a few times. The genes are TRBV30 and TRBJ2-7; a possible D gene is TRBD2 (6 bases). V was cut by 6 bases and J by 3 bases, with 6 bases left in between. From germline, CDR1 is GTSNPN and CDR2 SVGIG (reference sequence). The CDR3 contains 10 residues. The CDR3 sequence: CACGSYEQYF. For the CDR3, the DNA is TGTGCCTGCGGGAGCTACGAGCAGTACTTC.

The chain is built from TRBV21-1 and TRBJ1-1; whether TRBD1, the table's D call, matches the DNA was not checked. TRBV21-1 corresponds to a pseudogene. This CDR3 region has 20 residues. The CDR3 DNA follows: TGTGCCAGCAGCGCCCGGCGGCCCGACAGGGGCCTTGGATGGAACACTGAAGCTTTCTTT. It codes for CASSARRPDRGLGWNTEAFF.